A selection of T cell receptor beta chains follows, all from one sample in a study of human T cells and chemical hapten exposure. MiXCR, applied by TCRdb to the RACE reads, yields one record per CDR3 protein. The sample holds tens of thousands of distinct CDR3 sequences, over 9% seen once. The input for sequencing was whole blood, taken in connection with sensitization to the hapten diphenylcyclopropenone (DPC). The receptors derive from a man aged 50 or older with alopecia areata. Some clones in this sample may be carry-over from other donors' samples. The CDR3 runs from the conserved cysteine through the conserved F or W. D genes are given only for firm matches. Not every row has a clone size; where given, it reads once, few, many or a size class.

many,TRBV3-1,TRBJ1-1,.,TGTGCCAGCAGGGACCCCGGAGGGACTGAAGCTTTCTTT,CASRDPGGTEAFF
.,TRBV10-3,TRBJ2-5,.,TGTGCCATCAAAGGCGGAACCCTGGGGGAGACCCAGTACTTC,CAIKGGTLGETQYF
many,TRBV2,TRBJ2-7,.,TGTGCCAGCAACGGGCTAGCGTCGGGGGAGCAGTACTTC,CASNGLASGEQYF
.,TRBV28,TRBJ2-1,.,TGTGCCAGCAGTCCTAGGCCTCAGGACAGAGAGCAGTTCTTC,CASSPRPQDREQFF
many,TRBV6-5,TRBJ2-3,.,TGTGCCAGCAAACCCGATCGCTGGAGCACAGATACGCAGTATTTT,CASKPDRWSTDTQYF
many,TRBV20-1,TRBJ1-1,.,TGCAGTGCTAGAGATTTGCGGGGTACTGGGACTACTGAAGCTTTCTTT,CSARDLRGTGTTEAFF
many,TRBV12-3/TRBV12-4,TRBJ2-7,.,TGTGCCAGCAGTTTATTAGGGAACACCTACGAGCAGTACTTC,CASSLLGNTYEQYF
many,TRBV7-9,TRBJ2-5,.,TGTGCCAGCAGCCCCCCTGCCGGGAGAGAAGAAGAGACCCAGTACTTC,CASSPPAGREEETQYF
many,TRBV24-1,TRBJ2-2,TRBD2,TGTGCCACCAGTGATTTAAGTACTAGCGGGAACACCGGGGAGCTGTTTTTT,CATSDLSTSGNTGELFF
few,TRBV29-1,TRBJ2-5,TRBD1,TGCAGCGCGGGACAGGGCCTAGAGACCCAGTACTTC,CSAGQGLETQYF
.,TRBV7-8,TRBJ2-7,TRBD1,TGTGCCAGCAGCGCCCGGACAGGGGTAAGGTACGAGCAGTACTTC,CASSARTGVRYEQYF
many,TRBV30,TRBJ2-1,TRBD2,TGTGCCTGGAGCGTCACTAGCGGCTTCAATGAGCAGTTCTTC,CAWSVTSGFNEQFF
.,TRBV2,TRBJ2-7,TRBD2,TGTGCCAGCAGTGCCGCGGGACTAGCGACATACGAGCAGTACTTC,CASSAAGLATYEQYF
many,TRBV5-1,TRBJ2-1,.,TGCGCCAGCAGCTTGGCAGGCCGGATCGGGTCCAATGAGCAGTTCTTC,CASSLAGRIGSNEQFF
few,TRBV11-3,TRBJ1-1,.,TGTGCCAGCAGCTTACAAGGGGACACTGAAGCTTTCTTT,CASSLQGDTEAFF
many,TRBV27,TRBJ1-1,.,TGTGCCAGCAGTGACCTTCAAATGAACACTGAAGCTTTCTTT,CASSDLQMNTEAFF
.,TRBV9,TRBJ2-1,TRBD1,TGTGCCAGCAGCTTACGACAGGGGCGCGGCGATGAGCAGTTCTTC,CASSLRQGRGDEQFF
many,TRBV20-1,TRBJ2-1,TRBD1,TGCAGTGCTAGTCCCCGGACAGGGGGCTTCTTCAATGAGCAGTTCTTC,CSASPRTGGFFNEQFF
many,TRBV24-1,TRBJ2-3,.,TGTGCCACCAGTGATCCTCAGGGACCAGATACGCAGTATTTT,CATSDPQGPDTQYF
.,TRBV11-2,TRBJ2-2,.,TGTGCCAGCAGCCGCCTTCGGGGTACCGGGGAGCTGTTTTTT,CASSRLRGTGELFF
.,TRBV7-2,TRBJ2-3,TRBD1,TGTGCCAGCAGCCGGCTACCGGGACAGGGTACAGATACGCAGTATTTT,CASSRLPGQGTDTQYF
many,TRBV5-1,TRBJ1-4,.,TGCGCCAGCAGCTTGGGGCCCCAGGAAAAACTGTTTTTT,CASSLGPQEKLFF
.,TRBV3-2,TRBJ2-3,.,TGTGCCAGCAGCCAAGTTCTGCTAGCGGGAGGCTCTAGCACAGATACGCAGTATTTT,CASSQVLLAGGSSTDTQYF
.,TRBV5-1,TRBJ1-1,.,TGCGCCAGCAGCTTGGCCGCAAGGGACGCCACTGAAGCTTTCTTT,CASSLAARDATEAFF
many,TRBV30,TRBJ1-1,.,TGTGCCTGGAGGAGGGTGGAGAACACTGAAGCTTTCTTT,CAWRRVENTEAFF
few,TRBV6-1,TRBJ2-1,TRBD2,TGTGCCAGCAGTGTTCAGCGGGACCACAATGAGCAGTTCTTC,CASSVQRDHNEQFF
.,TRBV20-1,TRBJ2-1,.,TGCAGTGCCCCCGCGGGTAGCAGAAATGAGCAGTTCTTC,CSAPAGSRNEQFF
many,TRBV24-1,TRBJ1-5,.,TGTGCCACCAGTGATTCCGATCAGCCCCAGCATTTT,CATSDSDQPQHF
many,TRBV27,TRBJ1-3,.,TGTGCCAGCAGTTTTACGCCCCCCTCTGGAAACACCATATATTTT,CASSFTPPSGNTIYF
.,TRBV28,TRBJ2-5,TRBD2,TGTGCCAGCACCCCGCGGCGGGAGGTCCAAGAGACCCAGTACTTC,CASTPRREVQETQYF
.,TRBV4-1,TRBJ2-7,.,TGCGCCAGCAGCCAAGCCTCCGGGGGCTACGAGCAGTACTTC,CASSQASGGYEQYF
many,TRBV6-2/TRBV6-3,TRBJ1-1,.,TGTGCCAGCAGTTACTCGTACGGGTTCCTGAACACTGAAGCTTTCTTT,CASSYSYGFLNTEAFF
many,TRBV6-2/TRBV6-3,TRBJ2-7,.,TGTGCCAGCAGAAGCGGAATATCCTACGAGCAGTACTTC,CASRSGISYEQYF
few,TRBV7-2,TRBJ2-3,.,TGTGCCAGCAGCGCTTCGCTCAGATCTAGCACAGATACGCAGTATTTT,CASSASLRSSTDTQYF
many,TRBV6-1,TRBJ2-3,TRBD1,TGTGCCAGCAGTGAAGCAAGGACAGGGGAGACAGATACGCAGTATTTT,CASSEARTGETDTQYF
many,TRBV3-1,TRBJ2-7,TRBD2,TGTGCCAGCAGCCAAGTCCGAGCGGGGTCGGGCGAGCAGTACTTC,CASSQVRAGSGEQYF
.,TRBV5-6,TRBJ2-3,.,TGTGCCAGCAGCTCCAAGTTGGGTACAGATACGCAGTATTTT,CASSSKLGTDTQYF
many,TRBV6-5,TRBJ2-1,TRBD1,TGTGCCAGCTCGACAGGGATCTACAATGAGCAGTTCTTC,CASSTGIYNEQFF
few,TRBV24-1,TRBJ2-3,TRBD2,TGTGCCACCAGTGACGCCCGGACTAGCGACAGCACAGATACGCAGTATTTT,CATSDARTSDSTDTQYF
many,TRBV7-2,TRBJ2-3,.,TGTGCCAGCAGCACCGGTCAGCAAAAGGCAGATACGCAGTATTTT,CASSTGQQKADTQYF
.,TRBV29-1,TRBJ2-1,.,TGCAGCGGAGGAAGGTCCTACAATGAGCAGTTCTTC,CSGGRSYNEQFF
few,TRBV5-1,TRBJ1-1,.,TGCGCCAGCGCCACCGGTGCGGGGAACACTGAAGCTTTCTTT,CASATGAGNTEAFF
many,TRBV27,TRBJ1-5,.,TGTGCCAGCAGTTTACGGTATAGCAATCAGCCCCAGCATTTT,CASSLRYSNQPQHF
.,TRBV5-5,TRBJ2-6,.,TGTGCCAGCAGCTTGGTAACAGGCTCTGGGGCCAACGTCCTGACTTTC,CASSLVTGSGANVLTF
few,TRBV2,TRBJ2-1,.,TGTGCCAGCGGGTTTCGGACAAACTATGAGCAGTTCTTC,CASGFRTNYEQFF
medium-sized,TRBV29-1,TRBJ2-2,TRBD2,TGCAGCGTTGAAGTGACTAGCTACGGGGAGCTGTTTTTT,CSVEVTSYGELFF
few,TRBV2,TRBJ2-6,.,TGTGCCGGAGGGGGGAAGTCTGGGGCCAACGTCCTGACTTTC,CAGGGKSGANVLTF
.,TRBV7-2,TRBJ1-3,.,TGTGCCAGCAGCCGCGACAGCTCTGGAAACACCATATATTTT,CASSRDSSGNTIYF
many,TRBV20-1,TRBJ2-1,TRBD2,TGCAGTGCTAGACCCATAGCGGGAGACTACAATGAGCAGTTCTTC,CSARPIAGDYNEQFF
.,TRBV29-1,TRBJ2-7,.,TGCAGCGTCGCGGCAGGCAGAACCTACGAGCAGTACTTC,CSVAAGRTYEQYF
few,TRBV10-3,TRBJ2-7,.,TGTGCCAGCTCCGAAGCAGGGACGTTCTCCGAGCAGTACTTC,CASSEAGTFSEQYF
.,TRBV6-6,TRBJ2-1,.,TGTGCCAGCAGTTACGTAGGGAGGGAGCAGTTCTTC,CASSYVGREQFF